The clone carrying this T cell receptor beta chain was seen only a few times. The sample comes from a study of CD8 T cells in ankylosing spondylitis. A single record per CDR3 protein comes from TCRdb applying MiXCR to the 5' RACE reads. The repertoire holds around 99,000 distinct CDR3 sequences, with roughly 9.6% as singletons. The source material was blood, either unsorted or a sorted T cell fraction (not recorded which). The sequence came from a male donor with ankylosing spondylitis or in good health (not recorded which).

The CDR3 DNA reads TGTGCCAGCAGCTTAGCGGGGGGGCCCTCTGAGCAGTTCTTC. Residues: CASSLAGGPSEQFF. The V gene is TRBV7-2, the J gene TRBJ2-1, with a possible D match to TRBD2 (7 bases). Looked up from germline, CDR1 is SGHTA and CDR2 is FQGNSA. V was pared by 0 bases and J by 9 bases, with 12 bases between. This CDR3 is built from 14 residues.